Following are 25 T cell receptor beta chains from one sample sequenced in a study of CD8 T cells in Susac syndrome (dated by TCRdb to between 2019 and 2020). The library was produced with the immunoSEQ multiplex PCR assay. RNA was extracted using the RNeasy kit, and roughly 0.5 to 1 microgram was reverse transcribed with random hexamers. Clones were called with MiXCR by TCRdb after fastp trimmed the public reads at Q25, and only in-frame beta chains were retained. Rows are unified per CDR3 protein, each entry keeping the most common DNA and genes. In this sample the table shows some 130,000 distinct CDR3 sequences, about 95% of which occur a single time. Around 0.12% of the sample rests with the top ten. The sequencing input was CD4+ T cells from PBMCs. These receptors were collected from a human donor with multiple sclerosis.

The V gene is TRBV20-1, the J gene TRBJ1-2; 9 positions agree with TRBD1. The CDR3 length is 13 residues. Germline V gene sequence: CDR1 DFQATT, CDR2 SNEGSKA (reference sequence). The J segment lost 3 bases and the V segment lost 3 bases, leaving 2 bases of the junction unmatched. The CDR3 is CSARTGGDYGYTF. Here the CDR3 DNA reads TGCAGTGCTAGGACAGGGGGGGACTATGGCTACACCTTC.

The chain's CDR3 is CSATKDFLSSYNEQFF. Written as DNA, the CDR3 is TGCAGTGCTACCAAGGACTTCCTGAGCTCCTACAATGAGCAGTTCTTC. The chain employs TRBV20-1 and TRBJ2-1; D possibly corresponds to TRBD2 (5 bases). The CDR3 is 16 amino acids. From germline, CDR1 is DFQATT and CDR2 SNEGSKA (reference sequence). V was cut by 4 bases and J by 0 bases, with 16 bases left in between.

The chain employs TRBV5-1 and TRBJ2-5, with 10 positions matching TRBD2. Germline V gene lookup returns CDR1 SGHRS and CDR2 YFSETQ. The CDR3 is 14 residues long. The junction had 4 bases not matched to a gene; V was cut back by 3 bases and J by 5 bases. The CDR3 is CASSSGLAMETQYF. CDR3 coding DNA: TGCGCCAGCAGCTCGGGACTAGCGATGGAGACCCAGTACTTC. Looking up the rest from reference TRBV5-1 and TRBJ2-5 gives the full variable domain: KAGVTQTPRYLIKTRGQQVTLSCSPISGHRSVSWYQQTPGQGLQFLFEYFSETQRNKGNFPGRFSGRQFSNSRSEMNVSTLELGDSALYLCASSSGLAMETQYFGPGTRLLVL.

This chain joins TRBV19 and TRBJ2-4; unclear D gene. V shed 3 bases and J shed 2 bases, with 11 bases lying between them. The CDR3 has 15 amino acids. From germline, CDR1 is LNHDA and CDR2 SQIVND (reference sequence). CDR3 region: CASSIPQPPKNIQYF. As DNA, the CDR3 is TGTGCCAGTAGTATCCCCCAGCCGCCCAAAAACATTCAGTACTTC.

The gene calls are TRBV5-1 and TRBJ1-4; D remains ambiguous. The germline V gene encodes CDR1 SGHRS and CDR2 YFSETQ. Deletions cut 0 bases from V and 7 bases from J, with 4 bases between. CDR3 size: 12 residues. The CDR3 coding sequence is TGCGCCAGCAGCTTGGGATCTGAAAAACTGTTTTTT. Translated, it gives CASSLGSEKLFF.

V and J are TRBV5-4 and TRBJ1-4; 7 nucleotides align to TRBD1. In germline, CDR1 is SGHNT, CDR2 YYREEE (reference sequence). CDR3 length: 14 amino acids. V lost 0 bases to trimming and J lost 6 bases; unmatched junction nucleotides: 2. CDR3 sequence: CASSLAGTDEKLFF. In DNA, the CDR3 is TGTGCCAGCAGCTTGGCCGGGACAGATGAAAAACTGTTTTTT.

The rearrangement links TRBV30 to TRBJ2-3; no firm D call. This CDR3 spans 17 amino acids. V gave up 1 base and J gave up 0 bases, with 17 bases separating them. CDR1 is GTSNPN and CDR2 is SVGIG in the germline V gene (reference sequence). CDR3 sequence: CAWSDSVPFTSTDTQYF. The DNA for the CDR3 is TGTGCCTGGAGTGATTCCGTACCATTTACTAGCACAGATACGCAGTATTTT.

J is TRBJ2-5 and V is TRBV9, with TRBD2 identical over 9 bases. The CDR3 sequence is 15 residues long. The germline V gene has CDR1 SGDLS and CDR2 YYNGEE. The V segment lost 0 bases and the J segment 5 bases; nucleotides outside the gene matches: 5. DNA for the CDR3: TGTGCCAGCAGCGTAGGGGCGGGAGGGCACGAGACCCAGTACTTC. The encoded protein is CASSVGAGGHETQYF.

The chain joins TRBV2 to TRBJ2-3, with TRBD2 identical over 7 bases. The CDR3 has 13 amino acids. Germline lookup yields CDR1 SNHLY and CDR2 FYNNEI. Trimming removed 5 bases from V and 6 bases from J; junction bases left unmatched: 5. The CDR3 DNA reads TGTGCCAGCAGTAGGGACTATTATGATACGCAGTATTTT. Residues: CASSRDYYDTQYF.

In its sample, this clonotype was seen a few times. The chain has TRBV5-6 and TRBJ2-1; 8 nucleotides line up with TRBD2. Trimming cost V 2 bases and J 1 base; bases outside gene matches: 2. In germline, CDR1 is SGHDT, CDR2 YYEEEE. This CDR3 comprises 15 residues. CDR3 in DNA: TGTGCCAGCAGCTTCACTAGCGGATCCTACAATGAGCAGTTCTTC. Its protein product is CASSFTSGSYNEQFF. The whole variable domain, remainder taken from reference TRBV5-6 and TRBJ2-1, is DAGVTQSPTHLIKTRGQQVTLRCSPKSGHDTVSWYQQALGQGPQFIFQYYEEEERQRGNFPDRFSGHQFPNYSSELNVNALLLGDSALYLCASSFTSGSYNEQFFGPGTRLTVL.

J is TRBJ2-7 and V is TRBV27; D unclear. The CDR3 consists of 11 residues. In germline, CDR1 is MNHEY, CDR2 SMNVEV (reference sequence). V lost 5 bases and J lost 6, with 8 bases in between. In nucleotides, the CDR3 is TGTGCCAGCAGTAGATCAGGCGAGCAGTACTTC. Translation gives CASSRSGEQYF.

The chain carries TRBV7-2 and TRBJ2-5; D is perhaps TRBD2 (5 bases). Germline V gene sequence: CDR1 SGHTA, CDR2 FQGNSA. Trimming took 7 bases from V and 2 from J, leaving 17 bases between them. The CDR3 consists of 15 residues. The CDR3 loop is CASTNTGIPQETQYF. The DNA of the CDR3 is TGTGCCAGCACCAACACCGGGATTCCACAAGAGACCCAGTACTTC.

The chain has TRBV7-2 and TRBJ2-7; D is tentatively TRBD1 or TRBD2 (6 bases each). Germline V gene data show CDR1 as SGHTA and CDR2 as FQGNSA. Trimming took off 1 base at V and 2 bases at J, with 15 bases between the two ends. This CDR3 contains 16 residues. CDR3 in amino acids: CASSLGGALLPYEQYF. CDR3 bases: TGTGCCAGCAGCTTAGGGGGGGCCCTACTCCCCTACGAGCAGTACTTC. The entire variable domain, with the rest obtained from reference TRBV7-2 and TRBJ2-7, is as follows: GAGVSQSPSNKVTEKGKDVELRCDPISGHTALYWYRQSLGQGLEFLIYFQGNSAPDKSGLPSDRFSAERTGGSVSTLTIQRTQQEDSAVYLCASSLGGALLPYEQYFGPGTRLTVT.

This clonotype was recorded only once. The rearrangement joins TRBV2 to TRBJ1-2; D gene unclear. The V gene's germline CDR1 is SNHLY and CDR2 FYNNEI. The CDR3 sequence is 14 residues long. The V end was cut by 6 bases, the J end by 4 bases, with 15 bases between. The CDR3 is CASRGYSGAYGYTF. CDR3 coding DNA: TGTGCCAGCAGGGGGTATTCGGGCGCCTATGGCTACACCTTC.

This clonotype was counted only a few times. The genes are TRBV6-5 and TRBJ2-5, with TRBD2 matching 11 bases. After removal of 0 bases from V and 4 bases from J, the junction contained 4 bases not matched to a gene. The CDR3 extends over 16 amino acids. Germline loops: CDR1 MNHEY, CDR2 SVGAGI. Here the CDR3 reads CASSYSSSGGRETQYF. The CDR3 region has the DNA TGTGCCAGCAGTTACTCGTCTAGCGGGGGGAGAGAGACCCAGTACTTC.

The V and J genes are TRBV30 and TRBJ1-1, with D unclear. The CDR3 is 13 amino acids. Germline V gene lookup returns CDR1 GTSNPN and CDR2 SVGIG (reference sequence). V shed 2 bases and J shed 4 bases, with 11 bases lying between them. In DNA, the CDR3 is TGTGCCTGGAGTCCCCAGCCCCTCACTGAAGCTTTCTTT. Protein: CAWSPQPLTEAFF.

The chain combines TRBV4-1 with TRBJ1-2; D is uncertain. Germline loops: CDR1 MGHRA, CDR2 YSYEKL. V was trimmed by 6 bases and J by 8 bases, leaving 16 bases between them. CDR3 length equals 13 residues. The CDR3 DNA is TGCGCCAGCAGTCCGGGCCTCCTCTCGGGCTACACCTTC. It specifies CASSPGLLSGYTF.

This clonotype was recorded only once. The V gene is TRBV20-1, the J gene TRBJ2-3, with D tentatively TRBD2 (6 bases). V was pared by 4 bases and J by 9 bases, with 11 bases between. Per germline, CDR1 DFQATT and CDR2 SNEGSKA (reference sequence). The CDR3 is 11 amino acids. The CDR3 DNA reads TGCAGTGCTACCGATGGAGGGACGCAGTATTTT. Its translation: CSATDGGTQYF.

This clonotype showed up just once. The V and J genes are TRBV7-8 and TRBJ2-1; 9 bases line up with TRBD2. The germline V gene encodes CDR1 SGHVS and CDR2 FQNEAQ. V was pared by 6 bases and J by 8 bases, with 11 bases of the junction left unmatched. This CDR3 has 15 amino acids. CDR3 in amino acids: CASRKTTGTSHEQFF. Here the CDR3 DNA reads TGTGCCAGCAGGAAAACGACCGGGACTAGCCATGAGCAGTTCTTC.

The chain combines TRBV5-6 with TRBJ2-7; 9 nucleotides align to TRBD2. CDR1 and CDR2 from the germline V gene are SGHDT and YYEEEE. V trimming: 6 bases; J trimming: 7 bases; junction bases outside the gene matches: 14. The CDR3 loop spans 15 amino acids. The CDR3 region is CASNVRASGTREQYF. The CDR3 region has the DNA TGTGCCAGCAACGTGCGGGCTAGCGGGACTCGGGAGCAGTACTTC.

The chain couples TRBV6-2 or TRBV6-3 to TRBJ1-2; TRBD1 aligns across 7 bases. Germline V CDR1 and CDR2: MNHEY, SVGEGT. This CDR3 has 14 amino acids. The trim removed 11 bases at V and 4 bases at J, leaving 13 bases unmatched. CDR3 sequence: CAGAAGRQGYGYTF. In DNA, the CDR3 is TGTGCCGGGGCAGCGGGAAGACAGGGCTATGGCTACACCTTC.

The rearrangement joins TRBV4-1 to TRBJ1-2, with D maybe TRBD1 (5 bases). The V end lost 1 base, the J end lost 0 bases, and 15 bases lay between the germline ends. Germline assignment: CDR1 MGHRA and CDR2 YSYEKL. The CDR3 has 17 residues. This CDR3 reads CASSQGNQGGANYGYTF. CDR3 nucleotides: TGCGCCAGCAGCCAAGGCAATCAGGGTGGGGCTAACTATGGCTACACCTTC.

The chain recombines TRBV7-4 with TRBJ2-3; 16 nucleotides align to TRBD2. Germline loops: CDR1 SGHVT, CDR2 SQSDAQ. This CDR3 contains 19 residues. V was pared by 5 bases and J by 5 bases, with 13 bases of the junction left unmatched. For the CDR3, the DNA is TGTGCCAGCAGCCACGGGACTAGCGGGGGGGCCAATCCTCAAGATACGCAGTATTTT. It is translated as CASSHGTSGGANPQDTQYF.

CDR3 in DNA: TGTGCCAGCAGCCAAGACAGGGGGACCAAAAACATTCAGTACTTC. Protein: CASSQDRGTKNIQYF. This sequence joins TRBV7-2 and TRBJ2-4, with 9 positions matching TRBD1. V shed 5 bases and J 2 bases; nucleotides not matched to a gene: 4. The CDR3 is made up of 15 amino acids. From germline, CDR1 is SGHTA and CDR2 FQGNSA.

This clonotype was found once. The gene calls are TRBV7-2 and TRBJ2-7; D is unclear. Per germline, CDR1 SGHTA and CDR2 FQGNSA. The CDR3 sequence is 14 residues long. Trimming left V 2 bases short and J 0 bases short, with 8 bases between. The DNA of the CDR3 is TGTGCCAGCAGCTTAATAGGCAGCTCCTACGAGCAGTACTTC. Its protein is CASSLIGSSYEQYF.